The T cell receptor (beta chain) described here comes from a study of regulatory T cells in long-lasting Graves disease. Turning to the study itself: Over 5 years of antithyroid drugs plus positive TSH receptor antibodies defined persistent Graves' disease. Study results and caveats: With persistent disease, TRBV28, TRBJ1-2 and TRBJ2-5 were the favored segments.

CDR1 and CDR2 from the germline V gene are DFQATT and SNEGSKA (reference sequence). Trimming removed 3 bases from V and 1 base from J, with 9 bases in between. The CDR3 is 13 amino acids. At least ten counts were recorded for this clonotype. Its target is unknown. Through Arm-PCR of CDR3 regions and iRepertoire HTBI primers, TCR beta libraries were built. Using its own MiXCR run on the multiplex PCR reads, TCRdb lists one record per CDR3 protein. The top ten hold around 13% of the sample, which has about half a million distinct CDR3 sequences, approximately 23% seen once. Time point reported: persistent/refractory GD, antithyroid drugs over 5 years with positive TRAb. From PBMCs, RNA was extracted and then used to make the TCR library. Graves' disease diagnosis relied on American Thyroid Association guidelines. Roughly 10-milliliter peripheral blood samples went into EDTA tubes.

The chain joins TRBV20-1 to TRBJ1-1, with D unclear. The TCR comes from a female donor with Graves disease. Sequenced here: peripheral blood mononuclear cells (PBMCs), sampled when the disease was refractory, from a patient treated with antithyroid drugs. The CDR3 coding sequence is TGCAGTGCTAGCCTCACAAGGAACACTGAAGCTTTCTTT. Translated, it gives CSASLTRNTEAFF.